The T cell receptor beta chain under discussion was sequenced for a study of T cell repertoires in cytomegalovirus infection. About the study: Public TCR beta signatures provided an indication of both CMV infection and a matching HLA type.

TCRdb re-derived calls from the reads in MiXCR, one entry per CDR3 protein. Altogether roughly 100,000 distinct CDR3 sequences are present, about 17% being singletons, with the ten largest covering roughly 8%. This CDR3 region has 13 residues. The V and J ends lost 5 bases and 3 bases respectively, with 8 bases between them. This clonotype was found a few times. The target antigen is unknown. Study-level points and caveats: Ex vivo responses were dominated by HLA-C-restricted CMV-specific TCR beta clonotypes. Carriers of CMV and the relevant HLA type were discriminated by public TCR beta frequency.

Source material: PBMCs. V and J are TRBV12-3 or TRBV12-4 and TRBJ1-5; D is unclear. This TCR derives from a human donor in good health (CMV status not recorded). Some clones in this sample may be carry-over from other donors' samples. CDR3 amino acids: CASSASYNQPQHF. The CDR3 region has the DNA TGTGCCAGCAGTGCCTCTTACAATCAGCCCCAGCATTTT.